Below, 5 T cell receptor beta chains from the same sample are listed, as sequenced in a study of shared clonotypes between healthy human individuals. Cells designated naive CD8 were CD45RO-negative and were positively selected for CCR7, with terminally differentiated effector memory CD45RA+ cells excluded. The assay was immunoSEQ multiplex PCR, and TCRdb's table has in-frame clones only and misses some. The sample yields 700,000 to 950,000 clones, about 96% seen once. Sample: naive CD8+ T cells sorted from blood. The receptors originated from a man aged 30 to 45 in good health.

The chain combines TRBV29-1 with TRBJ2-1; D possibly uses TRBD1 or TRBD2 (6 bases each). V lost 3 bases and J 16 bases, leaving 22 bases between the germline ends. In germline, CDR1 is SQVTM, CDR2 ANQGSEA. The CDR3 loop spans 13 amino acids. Written as DNA, the CDR3 is TGCAGCGTTGACGTAAGCAGGGGCGTGGGGGGTTTCTTC. Residues: CSVDVSRGVGGFF.

The chain carries TRBV29-1 and TRBJ2-1; D is unresolved. This CDR3 region has 14 residues. The germline CDR1 and CDR2 sequences are SQVTM and ANQGSEA. Trimming stripped 1 base from V and 5 bases from J, with 12 bases between. The CDR3 loop is CSVEGLAHNNEQFF. Here the CDR3 DNA reads TGCAGCGTTGAAGGTCTTGCACACAACAATGAGCAGTTCTTC.

The V gene is TRBV4-1, the J gene TRBJ2-1; 12 nucleotides agree with TRBD2. The V and J ends lost 6 bases and 9 bases, in that order; junction bases with no gene match: 9. Germline V lookup: CDR1 MGHRA, CDR2 YSYEKL. CDR3 length: 15 residues. CDR3 coding DNA: TGCGCCAGCAGGGCTAGCGGGAGGGCGGCGGGTGAGCAGTTCTTC. Encoded protein: CASRASGRAAGEQFF.

The J gene is TRBJ2-1, the V gene TRBV27; D gene unclear. Germline CDR1 reads MNHEY; CDR2 reads SMNVEV (reference sequence). The CDR3 runs to 16 residues. Trimming shortened V by 0 bases and J by 2 bases, and 11 bases separated the two germline ends. In nucleotides, the CDR3 is TGTGCCAGCAGTTTATCGGAGATGGACCCCTACAATGAGCAGTTCTTC. This encodes CASSLSEMDPYNEQFF.

The chain has TRBV7-9 and TRBJ2-5; 8 bases are a match to TRBD2. CDR3 length equals 13 residues. Unmatched junction bases numbered 6, after V lost 5 bases and J lost 7 bases. Germline loops: CDR1 SEHNR, CDR2 FQNEAQ (reference sequence). DNA for the CDR3: TGTGCCAGCAGCGCGACTAGCGAGGTGACCCAGTACTTC. It translates to CASSATSEVTQYF.